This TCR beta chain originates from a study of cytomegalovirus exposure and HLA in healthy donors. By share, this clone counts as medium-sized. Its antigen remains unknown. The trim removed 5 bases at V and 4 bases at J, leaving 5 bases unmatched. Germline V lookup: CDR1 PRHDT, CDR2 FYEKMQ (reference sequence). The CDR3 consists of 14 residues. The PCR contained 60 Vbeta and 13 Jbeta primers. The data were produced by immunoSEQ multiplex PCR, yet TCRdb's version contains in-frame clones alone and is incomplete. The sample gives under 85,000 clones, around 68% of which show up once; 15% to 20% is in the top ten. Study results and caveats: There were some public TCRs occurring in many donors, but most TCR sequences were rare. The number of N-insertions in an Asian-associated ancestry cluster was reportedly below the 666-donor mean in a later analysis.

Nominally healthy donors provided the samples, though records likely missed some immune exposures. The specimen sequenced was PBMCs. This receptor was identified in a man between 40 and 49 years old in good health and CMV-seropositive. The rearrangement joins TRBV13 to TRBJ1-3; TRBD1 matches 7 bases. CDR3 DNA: TGTGCCAGCAGCCTTTTGGGACAGGGAAACACCATATATTTT. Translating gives CASSLLGQGNTIYF.